These T cell receptor beta chains were read from a single sample in a study of blood T cell repertoires in COVID-19. Assay used: immunoSEQ multiplex PCR; TCRdb lists only in-frame clones, some missing. The table includes around 20,000 clones, 85% to 95% detected once. Sequencing was done on a sample of peripheral blood. Every receptor here comes from a woman aged 50 to 60 with active COVID-19. CDR3s include the opening cysteine and the closing phenylalanine or tryptophan. Fields, in order: D gene, V gene, clone size, J gene, CDR3 protein. The D gene is left open where the match is weak. Some rows have no size entry. The others give once, few or many, or a class for an expanded clone.

-	TRBV19	-	TRBJ2-1	CASSSSPGRVYNEQFF
-	TRBV6-1	once	TRBJ2-5	CASSEDGAGGKTQYF
TRBD2	TRBV4-2	-	TRBJ2-1	CASSPIAGGNNEQFF
TRBD1	TRBV19	-	TRBJ1-1	CASSTWTGGSTVNTEAFF
-	TRBV5-6	-	TRBJ1-5	CASSRTSRPDQPQHF
TRBD1	TRBV30	-	TRBJ1-1	CAWSTYDRGNTEAFF
TRBD1	TRBV5-6	-	TRBJ1-5	CASSLKLGTGGSNQPQHF
-	TRBV2	-	TRBJ1-1	CASSFQVANTEAFF
-	TRBV11-2	-	TRBJ1-3	CASSFARDYGNTIYF
TRBD2	TRBV27	-	TRBJ2-1	CASSFTSGTYNEQFF
-	TRBV28	-	TRBJ2-7	CASRLLPGIAKSYEQYF
TRBD1	TRBV19	-	TRBJ1-1	CASSITGGNTEAFF
TRBD2	TRBV28	-	TRBJ2-4	CASSLTPGGAKNIQYF